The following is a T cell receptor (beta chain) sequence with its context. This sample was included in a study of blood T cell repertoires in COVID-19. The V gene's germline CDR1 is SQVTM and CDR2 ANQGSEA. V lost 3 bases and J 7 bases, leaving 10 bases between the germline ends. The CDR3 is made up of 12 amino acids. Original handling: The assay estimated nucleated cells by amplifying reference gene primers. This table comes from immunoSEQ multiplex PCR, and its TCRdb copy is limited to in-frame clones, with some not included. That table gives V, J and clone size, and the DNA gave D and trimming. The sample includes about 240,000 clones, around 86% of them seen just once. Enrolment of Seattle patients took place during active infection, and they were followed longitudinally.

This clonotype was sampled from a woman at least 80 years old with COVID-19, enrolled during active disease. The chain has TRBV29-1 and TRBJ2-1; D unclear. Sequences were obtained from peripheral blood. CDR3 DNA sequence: TGCAGCGTTGATCCGGGTATGAATGAGCAGTTCTTC. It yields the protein CSVDPGMNEQFF.